These T cell receptor beta chains were read from a single sample in a study of PD-1 blockade in classical Hodgkin lymphoma. Only in-frame clones appear in the TCRdb table, and some are missing; sequencing was by immunoSEQ multiplex PCR. Of under 100,000 clones listed, over 70% are singletons. This specimen was peripheral blood mononuclear cells (PBMCs), taken at baseline. These receptors all stem from a human donor with classical Hodgkin lymphoma. CDR3s leave out the opening cysteine and the closing phenylalanine or tryptophan. Each record gives: J gene, V gene, CDR3 protein.

J gene: TRBJ2-7
V gene: TRBV4-3
CDR3 protein: ASSYDRGPTYEQY

J gene: TRBJ1-2
V gene: TRBV4-2
CDR3 protein: ASSQGDRGYYGYT

J gene: TRBJ1-5
V gene: TRBV30
CDR3 protein: AWSIRDPQPQH

J gene: TRBJ1-1
V gene: TRBV19
CDR3 protein: AVTGRTEAF

J gene: TRBJ2-2
V gene: TRBV11-2
CDR3 protein: ASSPTVSGELF

J gene: TRBJ1-5
V gene: TRBV5-5
CDR3 protein: ASSRRDTNQPQH

J gene: TRBJ2-5
V gene: TRBV11-2
CDR3 protein: ASSFAGEETQY

J gene: TRBJ2-2
V gene: TRBV25-1
CDR3 protein: ASSESPEELF

J gene: TRBJ2-3
V gene: TRBV15
CDR3 protein: ATSRGQGRLDTQY

J gene: TRBJ2-7
V gene: TRBV2
CDR3 protein: ASSSGRTLSEQY

J gene: TRBJ1-3
V gene: TRBV30
CDR3 protein: AWSPVGASSSGNTIY

J gene: TRBJ1-1
V gene: TRBV19
CDR3 protein: ASSWEAEAF

J gene: TRBJ2-1
V gene: TRBV11-3
CDR3 protein: ASSQGRGEREQF

J gene: TRBJ2-4
V gene: TRBV19
CDR3 protein: ASSAFRGPRDIQY

J gene: TRBJ1-1
V gene: TRBV25-1
CDR3 protein: ASSDSGGPREAF

J gene: TRBJ2-7
V gene: TRBV2
CDR3 protein: ASSEQRDSYEQY

J gene: TRBJ1-1
V gene: TRBV6-5
CDR3 protein: ASSYSMAQAGAEAF

J gene: TRBJ2-2
V gene: TRBV18
CDR3 protein: ASSPPPSGGNTGELF

J gene: TRBJ2-5
V gene: TRBV7-6
CDR3 protein: ASSPGPRGETQY

J gene: TRBJ1-6
V gene: TRBV2
CDR3 protein: ASSEDRLGSPLH

J gene: TRBJ2-3
V gene: TRBV27
CDR3 protein: ASSPLTSGRTDTQY

J gene: TRBJ2-2
V gene: TRBV11-1
CDR3 protein: ASSLSGGGTGELF

J gene: TRBJ2-6
V gene: TRBV11-1
CDR3 protein: ASSATAFPPVLT

J gene: TRBJ2-7
V gene: TRBV6-5
CDR3 protein: ASSRTVNGEQY

J gene: TRBJ2-7
V gene: TRBV5-5
CDR3 protein: ASSSRQGRYEQY

J gene: TRBJ1-2
V gene: TRBV5-1
CDR3 protein: ASSLTGLSNYGYT

J gene: TRBJ2-5
V gene: TRBV10-2
CDR3 protein: ASSEATSGSGETQY

J gene: TRBJ2-7
V gene: TRBV11-2
CDR3 protein: ASRPTGTGYYEQY

J gene: TRBJ2-7
V gene: TRBV18
CDR3 protein: ASSPPSRDYEQY

J gene: TRBJ1-3
V gene: TRBV30
CDR3 protein: AWSALGPTIY

J gene: TRBJ2-7
V gene: TRBV7-9
CDR3 protein: ASSLEIGLQY

J gene: TRBJ2-7
V gene: TRBV19
CDR3 protein: ASSTGTGVYEQY

J gene: TRBJ2-2
V gene: TRBV10-1
CDR3 protein: ASSELGSVVGELF

J gene: TRBJ1-2
V gene: TRBV19
CDR3 protein: ASRYPGGADYGYT

J gene: TRBJ2-7
V gene: TRBV14
CDR3 protein: ASSSGPGLVKY

J gene: TRBJ2-7
V gene: TRBV7-2
CDR3 protein: ASSSSTVETYEQY

J gene: TRBJ2-5
V gene: TRBV5-4
CDR3 protein: ASSGGTPREETQY

J gene: TRBJ1-2
V gene: TRBV27
CDR3 protein: ASSSTWAGGYT

J gene: TRBJ1-1
V gene: TRBV6-5
CDR3 protein: ASSYSLQGRTEAF

J gene: TRBJ2-1
V gene: TRBV9
CDR3 protein: ASSGGTSGRLSSYNEQF

J gene: TRBJ2-5
V gene: TRBV14
CDR3 protein: ASALGVLETQY

J gene: TRBJ1-2
V gene: TRBV5-6
CDR3 protein: ASSLMGYGYT

J gene: TRBJ2-7
V gene: TRBV11-3
CDR3 protein: ASSLRPSREQY

J gene: TRBJ1-6
V gene: TRBV10-2
CDR3 protein: ASQGNNSPLH

J gene: TRBJ2-7
V gene: TRBV10-2
CDR3 protein: ASSGGDRVAEQY

J gene: TRBJ1-1
V gene: TRBV10-1
CDR3 protein: ASSDGQTNTEAF

J gene: TRBJ2-7
V gene: TRBV5-4
CDR3 protein: ASSAGLAGSSYEQY

J gene: TRBJ2-3
V gene: TRBV7-2
CDR3 protein: ASSLGAGDTQY

J gene: TRBJ2-5
V gene: TRBV5-3
CDR3 protein: ARSLFSGKETQY

J gene: TRBJ2-3
V gene: TRBV7-3
CDR3 protein: ASSLGLDTDTQY

J gene: TRBJ2-7
V gene: TRBV10-3
CDR3 protein: AISGGTGPYEQY

J gene: TRBJ2-7
V gene: TRBV10-3
CDR3 protein: AISGQGAYEQY

J gene: TRBJ2-7
V gene: TRBV5-5
CDR3 protein: ASSLAGGQAPQY

J gene: TRBJ1-1
V gene: TRBV5-1
CDR3 protein: ASSLLTGNTEAF

J gene: TRBJ2-2
V gene: TRBV2
CDR3 protein: ASSGERDTGELF

J gene: TRBJ2-4
V gene: TRBV7-2
CDR3 protein: ASSSTLLAAKNIQY

J gene: TRBJ1-3
V gene: TRBV12-5
CDR3 protein: ASGAPGQGGNTIY

J gene: TRBJ1-4
V gene: TRBV10-3
CDR3 protein: AISSLGWEKLF

J gene: TRBJ1-4
V gene: TRBV10-3
CDR3 protein: AISERQADWAANEKLF